This is a list of T cell receptor beta chains from one sample in a study of blood T cells in healthy people across ages. TCRdb re-called the 5' RACE reads through MiXCR, storing one row per CDR3 protein. The sample has 650,000 to 800,000 distinct CDR3 sequences; roughly 44% are singletons. Sequenced: blood. These receptors were taken from a man aged 60 to 75 in good health. The conserved cysteine and the conserved F or W are not part of the CDR3 here. Fields, in order: V gene, CDR3 protein.

>TRBV6-2/TRBV6-3
ASSSDRFSYEQY
>TRBV7-2
ASSLGTTRTYEQY
>TRBV19
ASSPKEVRGLYEQY
>TRBV7-9
ASSFGAGTGGNYGYT
>TRBV20-1
SAPSTAGGLRDTQY
>TRBV29-1
SVGGRREGTYNEQF
>TRBV4-1
ASSQGQGARKNTEAF
>TRBV20-1
SVLASRTDTQY
>TRBV4-1
ASSLQTVNEKLF
>TRBV9
ASSTRLAGGTYNEQF
>TRBV7-9
ASSTPGTSGVSSYNEQF
>TRBV6-1
ASQTVAKNIQY
>TRBV20-1
SARAPQGRETQY
>TRBV7-9
ASSHHRTETTLTDTQY
>TRBV6-2/TRBV6-3
ASSGRGVGTDTQY
>TRBV6-2/TRBV6-3
ASSYRAGQNRANYGYT
>TRBV20-1
SAGDLAPSSYNSPLH
>TRBV11-3
ASSLEGLAGEISYNEQF
>TRBV12-3/TRBV12-4
ASTRDRRNYGYT
>TRBV7-2
ASSPKTSGGYYEQY
>TRBV4-1
ASSPTPRGLRDTQY
>TRBV20-1
SATDRYYGYT
>TRBV4-1
ASSQVVAGDEQY
>TRBV3-1
ASSETGTGLGSNQPQH
>TRBV6-2/TRBV6-3
ASSTIPDSGRTYEQY
>TRBV5-1
ASSPGHLYNEQF
>TRBV29-1
SVPGGYRTDTQY
>TRBV7-9
ASSHGGRYEQY
>TRBV6-5
ASSYIGTGGSNYGYT
>TRBV7-2
ASSSAGTRLETQY
>TRBV3-1
ASSQGARGLTDTQY
>TRBV12-3/TRBV12-4
ASSPTGASGTYEQY
>TRBV7-9
ASSSASYNEQF
>TRBV2
ASSDRLAGGTYEQY
>TRBV4-2
ASSQDSRGGLSQY
>TRBV24-1
ATSDASGTAPYNEQF
>TRBV27
ASSVGNNYGYT
>TRBV20-1
SARGPTSLQETQY
>TRBV20-1
SASPGRDNQPQH
>TRBV18
ASSPLGQANSYEQY
>TRBV3-1
ASSWDGQGTYEQY
>TRBV6-5
ASSYLGKETQY
>TRBV12-3/TRBV12-4
ASSLGLTPNYGYT